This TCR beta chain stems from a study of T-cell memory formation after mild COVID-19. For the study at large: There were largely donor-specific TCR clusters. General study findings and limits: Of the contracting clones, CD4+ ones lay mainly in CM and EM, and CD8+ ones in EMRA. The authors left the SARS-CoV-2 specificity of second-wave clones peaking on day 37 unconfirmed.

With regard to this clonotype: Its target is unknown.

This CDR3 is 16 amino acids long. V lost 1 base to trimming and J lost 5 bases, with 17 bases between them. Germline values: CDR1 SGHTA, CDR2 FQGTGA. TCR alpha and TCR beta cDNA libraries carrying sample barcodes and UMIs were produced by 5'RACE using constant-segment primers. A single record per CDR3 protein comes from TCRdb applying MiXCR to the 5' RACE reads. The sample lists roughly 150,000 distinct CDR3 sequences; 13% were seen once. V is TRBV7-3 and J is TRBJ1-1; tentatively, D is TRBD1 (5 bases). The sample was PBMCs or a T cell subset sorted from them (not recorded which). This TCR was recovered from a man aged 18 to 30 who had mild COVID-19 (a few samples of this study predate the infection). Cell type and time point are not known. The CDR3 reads CASSLRWGGSGTEAFF. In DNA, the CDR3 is TGTGCCAGCAGCTTAAGGTGGGGGGGGAGTGGAACTGAAGCTTTCTTT.